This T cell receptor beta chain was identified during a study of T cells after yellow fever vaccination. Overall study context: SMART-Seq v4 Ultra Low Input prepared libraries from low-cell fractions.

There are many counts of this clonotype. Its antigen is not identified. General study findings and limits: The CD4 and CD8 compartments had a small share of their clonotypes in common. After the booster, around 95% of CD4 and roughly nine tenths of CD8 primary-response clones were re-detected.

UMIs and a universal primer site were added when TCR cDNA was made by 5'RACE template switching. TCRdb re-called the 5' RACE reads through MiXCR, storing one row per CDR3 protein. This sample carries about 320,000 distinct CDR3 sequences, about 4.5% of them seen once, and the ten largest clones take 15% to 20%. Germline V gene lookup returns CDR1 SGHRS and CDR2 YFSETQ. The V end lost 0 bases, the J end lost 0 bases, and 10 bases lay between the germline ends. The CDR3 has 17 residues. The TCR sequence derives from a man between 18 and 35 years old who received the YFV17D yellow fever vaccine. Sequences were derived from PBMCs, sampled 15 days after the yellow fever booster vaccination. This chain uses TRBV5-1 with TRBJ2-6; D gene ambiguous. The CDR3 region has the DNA TGCGCCAGCAGCTTGGAGATACTGGGCTCTGGGGCCAACGTCCTGACTTTC. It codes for CASSLEILGSGANVLTF.